One sample yielded the 23 T cell receptor beta chains listed below, sequenced in a study of control samples from healthy donors and cancer patients (TCRdb year 2020). Preparation of the library involved the immunoSEQ multiplex PCR assay. TCRdb took this table from immuneACCESS and kept in-frame rearrangements with V and J called. Such tables lack part of the clones; where checked against another copy, unresolved V genes explain under half of the gap, and the rest is unexplained. The sample profile shows more than 70,000 clones; over 90% of them were found once. Clones ranked in the top ten supply more than 2.5% of the sample. The sequenced sample consisted of blood. Receptors were obtained from a woman aged 25 to 45 in good health.

CDR3 amino acids: CATSSPGHSPQHF. For the CDR3, the DNA is TGTGCCACCAGTTCACCGGGACATTCGCCCCAGCATTTT. The chain recombines TRBV24-1 with TRBJ1-5; a possible D gene is TRBD1 (6 bases). CDR3 length: 13 amino acids. The germline V and J ends were trimmed by 6 bases and 9 bases, with 14 bases remaining between them. Germline V gene sequence: CDR1 KGHDR, CDR2 SFDVKD.

This clone was counted once. J is TRBJ2-1 and V is TRBV2, with D possibly being TRBD1 or TRBD2 (5 bases each). This CDR3 spans 14 amino acids. The ends were cut back, 8 bases at V and 8 bases at J, with 19 bases in the middle. In germline, CDR1 is SNHLY, CDR2 FYNNEI. The CDR3 protein is CASCVWGWVDEQFF. CDR3 nucleotide sequence: TGTGCCAGCTGCGTATGGGGGTGGGTCGATGAGCAGTTCTTC.

This chain links TRBV7-2 with TRBJ2-3, with 9 bases aligning to TRBD2. This CDR3 contains 17 residues. Trimming at V came to 2 bases and at J to 3 bases, leaving 9 bases not matched to a gene. CDR1 and CDR2 (germline): SGHTA, FQGNSA. CDR3 in DNA: TGTGCCAGCAGCTTATTTCCTCGCGGGGGGGGGACAGATACGCAGTATTTT. This codes for CASSLFPRGGGTDTQYF.

This chain links TRBV2 with TRBJ2-3; 7 bases are a match to TRBD2. Germline V gives CDR1 SNHLY, CDR2 FYNNEI. Trimming removed 5 bases from V and 2 bases from J; junction bases left unmatched: 4. CDR3 length equals 14 residues. CDR3: CASSPGLSTDTQYF. As DNA, the CDR3 is TGTGCCAGCAGTCCGGGACTATCCACAGATACGCAGTATTTT.

This clone was seen a handful of times. The chain combines TRBV6-5 with TRBJ2-3, with D possibly called TRBD1 or TRBD2 (5 bases each). Trimming removed 2 bases at V and 4 bases at J, with 16 bases between. Per germline, CDR1 MNHEY and CDR2 SVGAGI. The CDR3 runs 16 residues. This CDR3 reads CASSYTGPGAPDTQYF. In DNA form, the CDR3 reads TGTGCCAGCAGTTACACCGGACCCGGGGCCCCAGATACGCAGTATTTT.

This clone was seen once. This chain connects TRBV5-8 to TRBJ2-3; 8 nucleotides line up with TRBD1. V lost 5 bases to trimming and J lost 1 base; unmatched junction nucleotides: 6. Looked up from germline, CDR1 is SGHTS and CDR2 is YDEGEE. CDR3 size: 15 residues. The CDR3 loop is CASRNGQGGTDTQYF. In DNA form, the CDR3 reads TGTGCCAGCAGGAATGGACAGGGAGGCACAGATACGCAGTATTTT.

The chain combines TRBV19 with TRBJ1-5, with a tentative D call TRBD1 (5 bases). Germline V gene sequence: CDR1 LNHDA, CDR2 SQIVND (reference sequence). V lost 6 bases and J lost 5, with 20 bases in between. This CDR3 contains 16 residues. The CDR3 loop reads CASRPLEGRGHQPQHF. CDR3 nucleotides: TGTGCCAGTAGACCCCTCGAAGGGAGGGGCCATCAGCCCCAGCATTTT.

V is TRBV29-1 and J is TRBJ1-2; D call uncertain. This CDR3 contains 12 residues. V was pared by 1 base and J by 1 base, with 4 bases between. Germline CDR1 is SQVTM and CDR2 is ANQGSEA. This chain's CDR3 is CSVEGDNYGYTF. Here the CDR3 DNA reads TGCAGCGTTGAAGGGGATAACTATGGCTACACCTTC.

J is TRBJ2-1 and V is TRBV30; tentatively, D is TRBD1 (6 bases). Trimming left V 5 bases short and J 14 bases short, with 25 bases between. Per the germline V gene, CDR1 is GTSNPN and CDR2 is SVGIG (reference sequence). The CDR3 loop spans 14 amino acids. DNA for the CDR3: TGTGCCTGGTCCCAGGGCCAGGGGTCGTCAGTTGAGTTCTTC. Translating it yields CAWSQGQGSSVEFF.

The chain links TRBV19 to TRBJ1-1; D gene uncertain. Germline values: CDR1 LNHDA, CDR2 SQIVND (reference sequence). The CDR3 has 14 amino acids. Trimming removed 1 base from V and 5 bases from J, with 11 bases in between. The chain's CDR3 is CASSIAGLGTEAFF. CDR3 DNA sequence: TGTGCCAGTAGTATAGCAGGTCTTGGGACTGAAGCTTTCTTT.

For this clone: Mismatch with germline at one junction end may stem from a read error. In the same sample, other DNA sequences code for this CDR3. The rearrangement links TRBV14 to TRBJ1-2; D gene unclear. Germline V lookup: CDR1 SGHDN, CDR2 FVKESK. This CDR3 has 13 residues. CDR3 nucleotide sequence: TGTGCCAGTAGCCAAGAGTCGGTCTATGGCTACACCTTC. Its translation: CASSQESVYGYTF. Looking up the rest from reference TRBV14 and TRBJ1-2 gives the full variable domain: EAGVTQFPSHSVIEKGQTVTLRCDPISGHDNLYWYRRVMGKEIKFLLHFVKESKQDESGMPNNRFLAERTGGTYSTLKVQPAELEDSGVYFCASSQESVYGYTFGSGTRLTVV.

The rearrangement links TRBV28 to TRBJ1-3; D call uncertain. CDR1 is MDHEN and CDR2 is SYDVKM in the germline V gene. This CDR3 region has 16 residues. V lost 2 bases, J lost 4 bases, and 15 bases lay in between. Here the CDR3 reads CASSLGGGVLGNTIYF. As DNA, the CDR3 is TGTGCCAGCAGTTTAGGCGGCGGTGTGCTCGGAAACACCATATATTTT.

The rearrangement uses TRBV6-5 and TRBJ2-5; no clear D. The CDR3 spans 14 residues. Germline assignment: CDR1 MNHEY and CDR2 SVGAGI. V was pared by 0 bases and J by 5 bases, with 10 bases between. This chain's CDR3 is CASSYSVAAETQYF. CDR3 in DNA: TGTGCCAGCAGTTACTCGGTGGCGGCGGAGACCCAGTACTTC.

The V gene is TRBV3-1 (or the pseudogene TRBV3-2), the J gene TRBJ1-2; D is undetermined. Germline V CDR1 and CDR2: LGHDT, YNNKEL (reference sequence). V lost 0 bases and J lost 2, with 7 bases in between. The CDR3 is 14 amino acids. DNA for the CDR3: TGTGCCAGCAGCCAAGACGGAGGGAACTATGGCTACACCTTC. Amino acids: CASSQDGGNYGYTF.

The sample holds a few counts of this clone. The rearrangement links TRBV6-4 to TRBJ2-5; 8 bases agree with TRBD2. The CDR3 contains 15 residues. With V trimmed by 3 bases and J by 1 base, 4 bases remained unmatched. The germline gives CDR1 MRHNA, CDR2 SNTAGT. The CDR3 DNA reads TGTGCCAGCAGTGAGGTAGCGGGGTCCCAAGAGACCCAGTACTTC. Its protein is CASSEVAGSQETQYF.

The rearrangement links TRBV12-3 or TRBV12-4 to TRBJ1-5; TRBD1 might be the D (5 bases). This CDR3 region has 11 residues. Trimming left V 5 bases short and J 14 bases short, with 13 bases between. The CDR3 coding sequence is TGTGCCAGCAGTCCGGGACGGGGGGAGCATTTT. Translated: CASSPGRGEHF.

The chain is built from TRBV19 and TRBJ1-2, with D maybe TRBD1 (6 bases). CDR3 length: 13 amino acids. The V gene's germline CDR1 is LNHDA and CDR2 SQIVND (reference sequence). Trimming left V 4 bases short and J 6 bases short, with 12 bases between. CDR3 region: CASSRDRPDGYTF. As DNA, the CDR3 is TGTGCCAGTAGTAGAGACAGGCCCGATGGCTACACCTTC.

The chain uses TRBV4-1 and TRBJ2-3; perhaps TRBD1 as D (6 bases). Germline values: CDR1 MGHRA, CDR2 YSYEKL. The V gene lost 1 base and the J gene lost 4 bases, with 15 bases spanning the gap. The CDR3 runs 16 residues. CDR3 DNA: TGCGCCAGCAGCCAAGCCGGGACATTCAGCGCAGATACGCAGTATTTT. Encoded protein: CASSQAGTFSADTQYF.

The rearrangement links TRBV6-5 to TRBJ1-4; TRBD1 agrees at 7 bases. CDR3 length: 16 amino acids. V was pared by 0 bases and J by 4 bases, with 5 bases of the junction left unmatched. Germline CDR1 is MNHEY and CDR2 is SVGAGI. The CDR3: CASSYSPDRDNEKLFF. The CDR3 nucleotides are TGTGCCAGCAGTTACTCCCCCGACAGGGATAATGAAAAACTGTTTTTT.

The rearrangement links TRBV28 to TRBJ1-2, with D perhaps matching TRBD1 (5 bases). CDR1 and CDR2 from the germline V gene are MDHEN and SYDVKM. V lost 6 bases and J 8 bases, leaving 16 bases between the germline ends. There are 13 residues in the CDR3. CDR3 residues: CASRSGTVFGYTF. The CDR3 nucleotides are TGTGCCAGCAGGTCCGGGACTGTCTTCGGCTACACCTTC.

The chain joins TRBV4-2 to TRBJ1-5; the match to TRBD1 covers 8 bases. CDR3 size: 14 residues. V was clipped by 1 base and J by 6 bases; unmatched bases: 2. Germline V gene sequence: CDR1 LGHNA, CDR2 YNFKEQ. The CDR3 spells CASSQGTGSQPQHF. CDR3 nucleotides: TGTGCCAGCAGCCAAGGGACAGGGAGTCAGCCCCAGCATTTT.

This chain joins TRBV3-1 (or the pseudogene TRBV3-2) and TRBJ1-1; 7 positions agree with TRBD1. CDR1 and CDR2 (germline): LGHDT, YNNKEL (reference sequence). This CDR3 region has 12 residues. Trimming at V came to 4 bases and at J to 7 bases, leaving 3 bases not matched to a gene. As DNA, the CDR3 is TGTGCCAGCAGCCTCCGACAGGGTGAAGCTTTCTTT. Translation gives CASSLRQGEAFF.

The chain employs TRBV5-5 and TRBJ1-2, with D perhaps TRBD1 (5 bases). The germline V gene encodes CDR1 SGHKS and CDR2 YYEKEE (reference sequence). This CDR3 has 14 residues. Trimming took 6 bases from V and 7 from J, leaving 19 bases between them. CDR3 in amino acids: CASTKQGVPSGYTF. In DNA form, the CDR3 reads TGTGCCAGCACCAAGCAGGGAGTACCGAGTGGCTACACCTTC.